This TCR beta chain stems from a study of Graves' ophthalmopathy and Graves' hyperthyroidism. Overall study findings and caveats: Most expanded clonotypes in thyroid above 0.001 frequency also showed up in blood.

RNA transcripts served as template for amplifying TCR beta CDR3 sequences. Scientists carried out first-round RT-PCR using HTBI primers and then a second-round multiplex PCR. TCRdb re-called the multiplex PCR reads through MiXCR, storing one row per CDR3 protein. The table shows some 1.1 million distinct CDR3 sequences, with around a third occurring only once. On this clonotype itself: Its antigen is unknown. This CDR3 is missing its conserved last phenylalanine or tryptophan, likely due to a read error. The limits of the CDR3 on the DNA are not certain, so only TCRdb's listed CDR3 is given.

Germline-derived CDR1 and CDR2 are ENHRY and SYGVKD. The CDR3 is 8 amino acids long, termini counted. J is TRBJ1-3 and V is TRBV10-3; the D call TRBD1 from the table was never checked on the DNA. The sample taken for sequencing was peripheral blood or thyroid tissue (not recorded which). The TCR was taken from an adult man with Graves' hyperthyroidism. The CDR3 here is CAIRGGQT.